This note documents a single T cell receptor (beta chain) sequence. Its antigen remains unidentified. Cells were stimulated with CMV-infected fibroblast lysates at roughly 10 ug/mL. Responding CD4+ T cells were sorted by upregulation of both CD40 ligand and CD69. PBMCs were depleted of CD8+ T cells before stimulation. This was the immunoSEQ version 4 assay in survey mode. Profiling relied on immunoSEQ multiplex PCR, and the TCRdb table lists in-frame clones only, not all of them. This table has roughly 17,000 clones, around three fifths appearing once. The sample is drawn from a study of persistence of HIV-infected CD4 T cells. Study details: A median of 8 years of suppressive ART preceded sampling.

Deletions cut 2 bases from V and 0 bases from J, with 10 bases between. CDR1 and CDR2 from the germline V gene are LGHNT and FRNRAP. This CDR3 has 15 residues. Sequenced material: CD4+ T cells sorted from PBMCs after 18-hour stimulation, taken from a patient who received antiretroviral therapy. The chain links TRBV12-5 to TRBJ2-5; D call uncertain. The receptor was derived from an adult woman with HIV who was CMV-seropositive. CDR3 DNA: TGTGCTAGTGGTTTGCCCAAACCGTACCAAGAGACCCAGTACTTC. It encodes CASGLPKPYQETQYF.